This T cell receptor (beta chain) was identified in a study of CXCR3-negative and CXCR3-positive naive CD8 T cells. 5' RACE with UMI labels generated the TRB cDNA libraries. Reprocessing the 5' RACE reads, TCRdb reports a single entry for every CDR3 protein and omits DNA. Its table lists about 80,000 distinct CDR3 sequences. Every CD8+ T cell subset underwent triplicate sorting at under 350,000 cells apiece. The length of the CDR3 is 14 residues. Germline values: CDR1 GTSNPN, CDR2 SVGIG (reference sequence). The V and J genes are TRBV30 and TRBJ2-1; the TCRdb call, TRBD1, lacks DNA for checking. The sequence was obtained from a human donor in good health. Some clones in this sample may be carry-over from other donors' samples. Sequencing input: naive CXCR3- CD8+ T cells from blood. The sample's subset: CD45RO-CCR7+CD27+CD95- naive CD8+ T cells lacking CXCR3 (TNR3-). CDR3 loop: CAWSGGASYNEQFF.